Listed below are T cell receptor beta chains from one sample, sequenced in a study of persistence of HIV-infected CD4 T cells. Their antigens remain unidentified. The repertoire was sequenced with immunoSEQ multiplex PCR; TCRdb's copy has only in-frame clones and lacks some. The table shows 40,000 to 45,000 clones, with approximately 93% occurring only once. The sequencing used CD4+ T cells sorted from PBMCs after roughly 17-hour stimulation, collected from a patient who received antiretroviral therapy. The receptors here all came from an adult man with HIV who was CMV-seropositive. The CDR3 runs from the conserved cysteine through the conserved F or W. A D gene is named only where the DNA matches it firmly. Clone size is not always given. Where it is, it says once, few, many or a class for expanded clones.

CDR3nt: TGTGCCAGCAGCGCATTGGGGGCCATCTATAATTCACCCCTCCACTTT
CDR3aa: CASSALGAIYNSPLHF
len: 16
j_gene: TRBJ1-6
v_gene: TRBV6-2/TRBV6-3
abundance: NA
d_gene: NA

CDR3nt: TGTGCCAGCATGACGCCAGGCAGATACAATGAGCAGTTCTTC
CDR3aa: CASMTPGRYNEQFF
len: 14
j_gene: TRBJ2-1
v_gene: TRBV28
abundance: NA
d_gene: NA

CDR3nt: TGTGCCAGCAGCTTAGGTGGGGGGGGCTCCTACGAGCAGTACTTC
CDR3aa: CASSLGGGGSYEQYF
len: 15
j_gene: TRBJ2-7
v_gene: TRBV7-2
abundance: NA
d_gene: TRBD2

CDR3nt: TGCGCCAGCAGCGACGGGAACAGAGCCACAGATACGCAGTATTTT
CDR3aa: CASSDGNRATDTQYF
len: 15
j_gene: TRBJ2-3
v_gene: TRBV10-1
abundance: NA
d_gene: NA

CDR3nt: TGTGCCACCAGTGATGAAACCCATCAGCCCCAGCATTTT
CDR3aa: CATSDETHQPQHF
len: 13
j_gene: TRBJ1-5
v_gene: TRBV24-1
abundance: NA
d_gene: NA

CDR3nt: TGTGCCAGCAGTGAATATATGGAAGCTTTCTTT
CDR3aa: CASSEYMEAFF
len: 11
j_gene: TRBJ1-1
v_gene: TRBV2
abundance: NA
d_gene: NA

CDR3nt: TGTGCCAGCAGCCCCGGGGCCAACGTCCTGACTTTC
CDR3aa: CASSPGANVLTF
len: 12
j_gene: TRBJ2-6
v_gene: TRBV3-1/TRBV3-2
abundance: NA
d_gene: NA

CDR3nt: TGTGCCAGTAGTACCCCTAGCGGGGGGACGGATACGCAGTATTTT
CDR3aa: CASSTPSGGTDTQYF
len: 15
j_gene: TRBJ2-3
v_gene: TRBV19
abundance: NA
d_gene: TRBD2

CDR3nt: TGTGCCACCAGTGATTTGGGGACACAGAACACCGGGGAGCTGTTTTTT
CDR3aa: CATSDLGTQNTGELFF
len: 16
j_gene: TRBJ2-2
v_gene: TRBV24-1
abundance: NA
d_gene: NA

CDR3nt: TGTGCCAGCAGCCCGCAGGGGGCGCTCGGATACGAGCAGTACTTC
CDR3aa: CASSPQGALGYEQYF
len: 15
j_gene: TRBJ2-7
v_gene: TRBV5-8
abundance: NA
d_gene: TRBD1

CDR3nt: TGTGCCAGCAAAGTCGAGAGGGAGGTGAATACGCAGTATTTT
CDR3aa: CASKVEREVNTQYF
len: 14
j_gene: TRBJ2-3
v_gene: TRBV6-5
abundance: NA
d_gene: NA

CDR3nt: TGTGCCAGCAGTTTAATCAATTCACCCCTCCACTTT
CDR3aa: CASSLINSPLHF
len: 12
j_gene: TRBJ1-6
v_gene: TRBV12-3/TRBV12-4
abundance: once
d_gene: NA

CDR3nt: TGCGCCAGCAGCTTGGCCGGTAGCTCCCATGTCACAGATACGCAGTATTTT
CDR3aa: CASSLAGSSHVTDTQYF
len: 17
j_gene: TRBJ2-3
v_gene: TRBV5-1
abundance: NA
d_gene: NA

CDR3nt: TGTGCCAGCAGCGTAGGGGGAGGGACCAGGGTAAATTCACCCCTCCACTTT
CDR3aa: CASSVGGGTRVNSPLHF
len: 17
j_gene: TRBJ1-6
v_gene: TRBV9
abundance: NA
d_gene: NA

CDR3nt: TGTGCCAGCAGCTTGACAGCAGATCAAGAGACCCAGTACTTC
CDR3aa: CASSLTADQETQYF
len: 14
j_gene: TRBJ2-5
v_gene: TRBV7-6
abundance: NA
d_gene: NA

CDR3nt: TGTGCCAGCTCCGGAGCAGTAAGCACAGATACGCAGTATTTT
CDR3aa: CASSGAVSTDTQYF
len: 14
j_gene: TRBJ2-3
v_gene: TRBV18
abundance: NA
d_gene: NA

CDR3nt: TGCAGCGTTGTTTCACAGGGAGAAACTGAAGCTTTCTTT
CDR3aa: CSVVSQGETEAFF
len: 13
j_gene: TRBJ1-1
v_gene: TRBV29-1
abundance: once
d_gene: NA

CDR3nt: TGTGCCAGCAGTCCGTCCTGGTCGGGCGAAGCTTTCTTT
CDR3aa: CASSPSWSGEAFF
len: 13
j_gene: TRBJ1-1
v_gene: TRBV28
abundance: NA
d_gene: NA

CDR3nt: TGTGCCAGCAGCCCACGGCCGCCCTCGTCGACCCAGTACTTC
CDR3aa: CASSPRPPSSTQYF
len: 14
j_gene: TRBJ2-5
v_gene: TRBV9
abundance: NA
d_gene: NA

CDR3nt: TGTGCCATCAGTGCTGAGGGGCTCGGTTCACCCCTCCACTTT
CDR3aa: CAISAEGLGSPLHF
len: 14
j_gene: TRBJ1-6
v_gene: TRBV10-3
abundance: NA
d_gene: NA